A selection of T cell receptor beta chains follows, all from one sample in a study of blood T cell repertoires in COVID-19. Sequencing was performed with immunoSEQ multiplex PCR; in TCRdb, only in-frame clones are kept and a portion is missing. The table shows over 110,000 clones, with 81% occurring only once. What was sequenced was peripheral blood. These receptors came from a human donor in a cohort sampled during active COVID-19. Each CDR3 is given with its conserved first and last residue. The D gene is left open where the match is weak. Expanded clones get a size class; other rows say once, few or many, or leave the size out.

d_call	v_call	j_call	clone_size	cdr3_aa	cdr3_nt
-	TRBV4-1	TRBJ2-2	-	CASSPRYGGRWTGELFF	TGCGCCAGCAGCCCAAGATACGGGGGGCGATGGACCGGGGAGCTGTTTTTT
TRBD2	TRBV18	TRBJ2-1	-	CASSRGIAGDNEQFF	TGTGCCAGCTCACGTGGAATAGCGGGAGACAATGAGCAGTTCTTC
-	TRBV5-6	TRBJ1-2	-	CASSLGHNYGYTF	TGTGCCAGCAGCTTAGGACACAACTATGGCTACACCTTC
TRBD1	TRBV6-6	TRBJ2-7	-	CASSYPLGQGDEQYF	TGTGCCAGCAGTTATCCCCTGGGACAGGGGGACGAGCAGTACTTC
-	TRBV28	TRBJ1-2	-	CASSLGGGANYGYTF	TGTGCCAGCAGTTTAGGGGGGGGCGCTAACTATGGCTACACCTTC
TRBD2	TRBV7-2	TRBJ2-7	-	CASRDQGLAGGQEQYF	TGTGCCAGCAGGGACCAGGGACTAGCGGGAGGGCAGGAGCAGTACTTC
TRBD1	TRBV3-1/TRBV3-2	TRBJ1-2	few	CASSGPGTGARYGYTF	TGTGCCAGCAGCGGACCCGGGACAGGGGCCCGCTATGGCTACACCTTC
TRBD1	TRBV25-1	TRBJ2-1	-	CASSPQGAGYNEQFF	TGTGCCAGCTCCCCACAGGGGGCCGGCTACAATGAGCAGTTCTTC
-	TRBV7-9	TRBJ2-7	-	CASSSRQSTSYEQYF	TGTGCCAGCAGCAGCCGACAGTCAACATCCTACGAGCAGTACTTC
-	TRBV11-3	TRBJ2-7	-	CASSSGGAYEQYF	TGTGCCAGCAGCTCCGGGGGTGCCTACGAGCAGTACTTC
TRBD1	TRBV10-2	TRBJ2-7	-	CASRTGTGIYEQYF	TGCGCCAGCAGAACCGGGACAGGGATCTACGAGCAGTACTTC
-	TRBV12-3/TRBV12-4	TRBJ2-7	-	CASSLGRGYEQYF	TGTGCCAGCAGTTTGGGGCGGGGCTACGAGCAGTACTTC
TRBD1	TRBV27	TRBJ1-2	-	CASSAGGGTNYGYTF	TGTGCCAGCAGTGCAGGGGGAGGAACTAACTATGGCTACACCTTC
-	TRBV28	TRBJ2-7	-	CASTPYGGVSYEQYF	TGTGCCAGCACCCCCTACGGGGGAGTCTCGTACGAGCAGTACTTC
-	TRBV12-3/TRBV12-4	TRBJ1-1	few	CASSPGYTEAFF	TGTGCCAGCAGTCCAGGGTACACTGAAGCTTTCTTT
-	TRBV27	TRBJ2-3	-	CASSPSSSTDTQYF	TGTGCCAGCAGTCCGTCCTCTAGCACAGATACGCAGTATTTT
TRBD2	TRBV11-2	TRBJ2-7	-	CASSFEDSGRALRAYEQYF	TGTGCCAGCAGCTTCGAGGACAGCGGGAGGGCCCTGAGGGCCTACGAGCAGTACTTC
-	TRBV5-1	TRBJ2-2	-	CASSPETAGELFF	TGCGCCAGCAGCCCTGAGACAGCCGGGGAGCTGTTTTTT
TRBD2	TRBV19	TRBJ2-1	-	CASSSMTSGRNPEQFF	TGTGCCAGTAGTTCGATGACTAGCGGGAGGAATCCCGAGCAGTTCTTC
TRBD1	TRBV7-2	TRBJ1-4	-	CASSLTGSDEKLFF	TGTGCCAGCAGCTTGACAGGGAGCGATGAAAAACTGTTTTTT
TRBD1	TRBV28	TRBJ1-4	-	CASSQTDRGGKLFF	TGTGCCAGCAGTCAGACGGACAGGGGGGGAAAACTGTTTTTT
TRBD1	TRBV7-2	TRBJ2-7	many	CASSSQGAAGHEQYF	TGTGCCAGCAGCTCCCAGGGGGCGGCGGGCCACGAGCAGTACTTC
-	TRBV7-9	TRBJ1-4	-	CASSRTGGTNEKLFF	TGTGCCAGCAGCCGGACCGGGGGGACTAATGAAAAACTGTTTTTT
TRBD1	TRBV3-1/TRBV3-2	TRBJ1-3	once	CASRDRGISGNTIYF	TGTGCCAGCAGGGACAGGGGAATATCTGGAAACACCATATATTTT
-	TRBV6-2/TRBV6-3	TRBJ2-3	-	CASSYQTTSSDTQYF	TGTGCCAGCAGTTACCAAACAACTAGTTCCGATACGCAGTATTTT
TRBD2	TRBV24-1	TRBJ2-7	-	CATSDPSGSGAEQYF	TGTGCCACCAGTGACCCAAGCGGGAGTGGGGCCGAGCAGTACTTC
-	TRBV7-3	TRBJ2-2	once	CASSFYNTGELFF	TGTGCCAGCAGCTTCTATAACACCGGGGAGCTGTTTTTT
TRBD1	TRBV5-8	TRBJ2-1	-	CASSFRRTGGTLYNEQFF	TGTGCCAGCAGCTTTCGAAGGACAGGGGGGACTCTATACAATGAGCAGTTCTTC
TRBD1	TRBV28	TRBJ1-5	-	CASRYTGGAGQPQHF	TGTGCCAGCAGGTATACAGGGGGCGCCGGACAGCCCCAGCATTTT
-	TRBV14	TRBJ2-7	-	CASSRGGTSYEQYF	TGTGCCAGCAGTCGAGGAGGGACCTCCTACGAGCAGTACTTC
-	TRBV2	TRBJ1-6	-	CASQTGMLGGSPLHF	TGTGCCAGCCAAACAGGGATGTTAGGAGGCTCACCCCTCCACTTT
-	TRBV7-2	TRBJ2-5	once	CASSLVLTQYF	TGTGCCAGCAGCCTAGTACTGACCCAGTACTTC
-	TRBV19	TRBJ1-3	-	CASTRGNTAGNTIYF	TGTGCCAGTACCCGAGGAAATACTGCTGGAAACACCATATATTTT
-	TRBV27	TRBJ2-7	-	CASSLAGAQNHEQYF	TGTGCCAGCAGTTTGGCAGGGGCCCAGAACCACGAGCAGTACTTC
TRBD2	TRBV28	TRBJ2-7	-	CASSLRGLAGAATSYEQYF	TGTGCCAGCAGTTTAAGGGGACTAGCGGGAGCGGCGACATCCTACGAGCAGTACTTC
-	TRBV3-1/TRBV3-2	TRBJ2-7	few	CASSQDPSYEQYF	TGTGCCAGCAGCCAAGATCCGTCCTACGAGCAGTACTTC
-	TRBV6-4	TRBJ2-1	-	CASSERGAYNEQFF	TGTGCCAGCAGTGAAAGGGGCGCTTACAATGAGCAGTTCTTC
TRBD1	TRBV2	TRBJ1-2	few	CASSASGTGDYGYTF	TGTGCCAGCAGTGCTTCCGGGACAGGGGACTATGGCTACACCTTC
TRBD1	TRBV11-2	TRBJ2-7	-	CASSSPGQGIYEQYF	TGTGCCAGCAGCTCTCCGGGACAGGGCATCTACGAGCAGTACTTC
-	TRBV7-2	TRBJ2-6	-	CASSYGGKGANVLTF	TGTGCCAGCAGCTACGGAGGTAAAGGGGCCAACGTCCTGACTTTC
-	TRBV20-1	TRBJ1-1	few	CSAPQNTEAFF	TGCAGTGCCCCACAGAACACTGAAGCTTTCTTT
-	TRBV7-2	TRBJ1-1	-	CASSKGRANTEAFF	TGTGCCAGCAGCAAGGGCAGGGCGAACACTGAAGCTTTCTTT
-	TRBV5-5	TRBJ2-7	-	CASNHVYGESSYEQYF	TGTGCCAGCAATCACGTTTACGGGGAAAGCTCCTACGAGCAGTACTTC
TRBD2	TRBV5-4	TRBJ2-7	many	CASSRTSGSYEQYF	TGTGCCAGCAGCCGGACTAGCGGGAGCTACGAGCAGTACTTC
-	TRBV7-3	TRBJ2-7	-	CASSLSSQGREQYF	TGTGCCAGCAGCTTAAGTTCGCAGGGTAGGGAGCAGTACTTC
TRBD2	TRBV7-9	TRBJ2-7	few	CASTASGTMAYEQYF	TGTGCCAGCACCGCATCCGGGACTATGGCGTACGAGCAGTACTTC
-	TRBV3-1/TRBV3-2	TRBJ1-1	-	CASTGNTEAFF	TGTGCCAGCACAGGGAACACTGAAGCTTTCTTT
TRBD1	TRBV2	TRBJ1-1	few	CATRQGYTEAFF	TGTGCCACCCGACAGGGCTACACTGAAGCTTTCTTT
TRBD1	TRBV6-5	TRBJ1-2	-	CASSPGQGRYGYTF	TGTGCCAGCAGCCCCGGACAGGGGAGGTATGGCTACACCTTC
TRBD2	TRBV27	TRBJ2-1	-	CASSLARLAGGRNEQFF	TGTGCCAGCAGTTTGGCCCGACTAGCGGGAGGGAGAAATGAGCAGTTCTTC
-	TRBV19	TRBJ1-1	once	CASSPMADTEAFF	TGTGCCAGTAGTCCCATGGCGGACACTGAAGCTTTCTTT